These T cell receptor beta chains were read from a single sample in a study of cytomegalovirus exposure and HLA in healthy donors. The table came from immunoSEQ multiplex PCR; TCRdb's copy has only in-frame clones and leaves some out. This sample yields around 100,000 clones, of which roughly four fifths are seen a single time; roughly 15% belongs to the top ten. The sequenced material came from PBMCs. These receptors were taken from a male donor in good health and CMV-seropositive. Both conserved end residues are part of each CDR3. The order of the fields is V gene, J gene, D gene, clone size, CDR3 DNA, CDR3 protein. A D gene is named only where the DNA matches it firmly. Only some rows state a clone size, as once, few, many or a class for expanded clones.

>TRBV11-3|TRBJ2-1|TRBD2|few
TGTGCCAGCAGCTTAGCCGGGGGGGCTAATGAGCAGTTCTTC
CASSLAGGANEQFF
>TRBV11-3|TRBJ2-2|NA|NA
TGTGCCAGCAGCTTTCTCCCGGGACAAGTCAACACCGGGGAGCTGTTTTTT
CASSFLPGQVNTGELFF
>TRBV6-1|TRBJ2-5|TRBD1|NA
TGTGCCAGCAGTGCCGGGACAGGGAGGGTAGAGACCCAGTACTTC
CASSAGTGRVETQYF
>TRBV2|TRBJ1-1|TRBD1|NA
TGTGCCAGCAGCAGGGGGCTAAACACTGAAGCTTTCTTT
CASSRGLNTEAFF
>TRBV7-8|TRBJ1-2|NA|NA
TGTGCCAGCAGCTTTAGTACAGGCGGCCCTCGTGGCTACACCTTC
CASSFSTGGPRGYTF
>TRBV25-1|TRBJ1-2|NA|NA
TGTGCCAGCAGTGAATATAAGATCGAACAGGATTATGGCTACACCTTC
CASSEYKIEQDYGYTF
>TRBV18|TRBJ2-5|NA|NA
TGTGCCAGCTCACTCCGGAGAGGGTCGCGGACCCAGTACTTC
CASSLRRGSRTQYF
>TRBV30|TRBJ2-1|TRBD2|NA
TGTGCCTGGAGTGTTCTGGCGGGGGAAGACAATGAGCAGTTCTTC
CAWSVLAGEDNEQFF
>TRBV5-1|TRBJ2-2|NA|few
TGCGCCAGCAGCTTGGGCGCACCTACGAACACCGGGGAGCTGTTTTTT
CASSLGAPTNTGELFF
>TRBV28|TRBJ1-5|NA|few
TGTGCCAGCAGTTTATTGGCCAGGGGTGGCCAGCCCCAGCATTTT
CASSLLARGGQPQHF
>TRBV7-9|TRBJ1-4|NA|NA
TGTGCCAGCAGCCCCCGCGGGGCTCCCCTAAAAAAACTGTTTTTT
CASSPRGAPLKKLFF
>TRBV7-9|TRBJ2-3|NA|NA
TGTGCCAGCAGCCGGGACTCCACAGATACGCAGTATTTT
CASSRDSTDTQYF
>TRBV10-3|TRBJ1-5|NA|NA
TGTGCCATCAGTGAGTCGATCCTGAGGGGCGCGGGGGCCTTTAGCAATCAGCCCCAGCATTTT
CAISESILRGAGAFSNQPQHF
>TRBV28|TRBJ2-5|NA|few
TGTGCCAGCAGTTTACGGGGGATAGAGACCCAGTACTTC
CASSLRGIETQYF
>TRBV10-1|TRBJ1-5|TRBD1|NA
TGCGCCAGCACTTTAACAGGGGTCTATAGCAATCAGCCCCAGCATTTT
CASTLTGVYSNQPQHF
>TRBV6-6|TRBJ1-4|TRBD1|NA
TGTGCCAGCAGACCACCGGGACAGGGTGATGAAAAACTGTTTTTT
CASRPPGQGDEKLFF
>TRBV9|TRBJ2-3|TRBD2|NA
TGTGCCAGCAGCGTAGGTGCTAGCGGGGGGGCCGGTACGCAGTATTTT
CASSVGASGGAGTQYF
>TRBV7-9|TRBJ1-4|NA|NA
TGTGCCAGCAGCGCACAGGGTGCAACTAATGAAAAACTGTTTTTT
CASSAQGATNEKLFF
>TRBV5-1|TRBJ2-1|NA|few
TGCGCCAGCACTCGTTCGGGGGGCCCCGATGAGCAGTTCTTC
CASTRSGGPDEQFF
>TRBV30|TRBJ2-7|NA|NA
TGTGCCTGGAGCCCCCCCGAGGGGCGGGGGCCACCACTCGAGCAGTACTTC
CAWSPPEGRGPPLEQYF
>TRBV7-9|TRBJ1-4|TRBD1|NA
TGTGCCAGCAGCTCTGGACAGGGTGCAACTAATGAAAAACTGTTTTTT
CASSSGQGATNEKLFF
>TRBV2|TRBJ2-7|TRBD1|NA
TGTGCCAGCAGGACAGGGGAAGGGTCCTACGAGCAGTACTTC
CASRTGEGSYEQYF
>TRBV19|TRBJ2-7|NA|NA
TGTGCCAGTAGTACAAGAGGGGGGGGAAGCTCCTACGAGCAGTACTTC
CASSTRGGGSSYEQYF
>TRBV30|TRBJ1-6|TRBD1|NA
TGTGCCTGGGTTACAGGGGCGCTCGATTCACCCCTCCACTTT
CAWVTGALDSPLHF
>TRBV5-5|TRBJ1-1|NA|few
TGTGCCAGCAGCTTGGGCGGGTGGAACACTGAAGCTTTCTTT
CASSLGGWNTEAFF
>TRBV7-7|TRBJ2-5|TRBD2|NA
TGTGCCAGCAGAGGACAGACTAGCGGGGGAGAGACCCAGTACTTC
CASRGQTSGGETQYF
>TRBV6-5|TRBJ1-1|TRBD1|NA
TGTGCCAGCAGTACCGGGACAGGGGGCACTGAAGCTTTCTTT
CASSTGTGGTEAFF
>TRBV11-2|TRBJ1-5|NA|NA
TGTGCCAGCAGCCCCCGTGGGAGGACCGATCAGCCCCAGCATTTT
CASSPRGRTDQPQHF
>TRBV30|TRBJ2-7|NA|NA
TGTGCCTGGAACGGGGGTGCCGCCTACGAGCAGTACTTC
CAWNGGAAYEQYF
>TRBV6-1|TRBJ2-2|NA|NA
TGTGCCAGCAGCCCCCCGGGGACCGGGGAGCTGTTTTTT
CASSPPGTGELFF
>TRBV28|TRBJ2-5|TRBD2|NA
TGTGCCAGCAGTAGCAATAGCGGGGGAATTGAGACCCAGTACTTC
CASSSNSGGIETQYF
>TRBV20-1|TRBJ1-2|NA|NA
TGCAGTGCGGGAGATAACTATGGCTACACCTTC
CSAGDNYGYTF
>TRBV30|TRBJ2-7|TRBD1|NA
TGTGCCTGGTCCGCGCAGGGGGCCGAGCAGTACTTC
CAWSAQGAEQYF
>TRBV9|TRBJ2-2|NA|NA
TGTGCCAGCGAAGACAGGACGAACACCGGGGAGCTGTTTTTT
CASEDRTNTGELFF
>TRBV7-2|TRBJ1-2|NA|NA
TGTGCCAGCAGCTTAGACGGGTTAGGAGGCTACACCTTC
CASSLDGLGGYTF
>TRBV29-1|TRBJ2-7|NA|NA
TGCAGCGTTGCTAGAGACTACGAGCAGTACTTC
CSVARDYEQYF
>TRBV4-1|TRBJ2-5|NA|NA
TGCGCCAGCAGCCAAGTCGGAACCTTGGCGGCCCCCTCGGAGACCCAGTACTTC
CASSQVGTLAAPSETQYF
>TRBV2|TRBJ2-7|NA|NA
TGTGCCAGCAGTGAAGGGACAGATATCTACGAGCAGTACTTC
CASSEGTDIYEQYF
>TRBV4-2|TRBJ2-2|NA|NA
TGTGCCAGCAGCCAAGGCTACGCGCGGGGAGGCTCGAACACCGGGGAGCTGTTTTTT
CASSQGYARGGSNTGELFF
>TRBV7-2|TRBJ2-1|TRBD2|NA
TGTGCCAGCAACCTAGCGGGGGGTTCCTACAATGAGCAGTTCTTC
CASNLAGGSYNEQFF
>TRBV6-5|TRBJ1-1|NA|NA
TGTGCCACTTTAGGGGCAGGGACTGAAGCTTTCTTT
CATLGAGTEAFF
>TRBV12-2|TRBJ1-5|NA|NA
TGTGCAAGTCGCCCCTGGAGGGGAGGGGGGCGTCAGCCCCAGCATTTT
CASRPWRGGGRQPQHF
>TRBV2|TRBJ1-4|TRBD1|NA
TGTGCCAGCAACCGGGACAGGGATGAAAAACTGTTTTTT
CASNRDRDEKLFF
>TRBV30|TRBJ2-5|TRBD2|NA
TGTGCCTTCCAATTAGGGACTAGTCAAGAGACCCAGTACTTC
CAFQLGTSQETQYF
>TRBV5-8|TRBJ1-3|TRBD1|NA
TGTGCCAGCAGCTTCTCGAGGGACAGCTCTGGAAACACCATATATTTT
CASSFSRDSSGNTIYF
>TRBV7-2|TRBJ1-5|NA|NA
TGTGCCAGCAGCCTTCGGGGTCATGAGGGCAATCAGCCCCAGCATTTT
CASSLRGHEGNQPQHF
>TRBV4-2|TRBJ2-3|TRBD2|few
TGTGCCAGCAGCCAAGCTGCGGGACTAGCGGGCGACTCAAGCACAGATACGCAGTATTTT
CASSQAAGLAGDSSTDTQYF
>TRBV12-5|TRBJ2-7|TRBD1|NA
TGTGCTAGTGGTTTGCCCCTTGTTTCGGGTGACAGGGGGCATTACGAGCAGTACTTC
CASGLPLVSGDRGHYEQYF
>TRBV11-2|TRBJ2-3|NA|NA
TGTGCCAGCAGCTTAGGTAGGGGATATGGGCTAGGCACAGATACGCAGTATTTT
CASSLGRGYGLGTDTQYF
>TRBV30|TRBJ2-3|NA|NA
TGTGCCTGGAGTCGGGGGAGCACAGATACGCAGTATTTT
CAWSRGSTDTQYF